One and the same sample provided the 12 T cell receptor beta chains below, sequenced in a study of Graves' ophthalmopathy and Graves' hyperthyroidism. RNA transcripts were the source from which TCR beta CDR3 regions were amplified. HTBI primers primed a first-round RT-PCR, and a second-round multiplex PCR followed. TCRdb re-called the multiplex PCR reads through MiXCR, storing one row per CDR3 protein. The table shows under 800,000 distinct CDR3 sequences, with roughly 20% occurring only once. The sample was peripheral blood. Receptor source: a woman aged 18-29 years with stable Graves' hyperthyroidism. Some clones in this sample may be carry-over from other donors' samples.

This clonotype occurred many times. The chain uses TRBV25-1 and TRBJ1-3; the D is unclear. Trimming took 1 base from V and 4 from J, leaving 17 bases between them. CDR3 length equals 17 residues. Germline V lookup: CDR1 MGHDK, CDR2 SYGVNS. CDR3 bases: TGTGCCAGCAGTGAATCTAGGAAGGCGGGTTGGGGAAACACCATATATTTT. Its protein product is CASSESRKAGWGNTIYF. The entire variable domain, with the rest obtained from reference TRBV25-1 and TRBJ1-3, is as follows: EADIYQTPRYLVIGTGKKITLECSQTMGHDKMYWYQQDPGMELHLIHYSYGVNSTEKGDLSSESTVSRIRTEHFPLTLESARPSHTSQYLCASSESRKAGWGNTIYFGEGSWLTVV.

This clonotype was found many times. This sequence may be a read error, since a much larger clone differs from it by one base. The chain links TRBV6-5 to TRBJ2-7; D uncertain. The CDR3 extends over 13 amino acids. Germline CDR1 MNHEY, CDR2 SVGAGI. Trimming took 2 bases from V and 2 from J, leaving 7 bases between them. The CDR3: CASSYGRPYEQYF. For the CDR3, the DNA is TGTGCCAGCAGTTACGGCAGACCCTACGAGCAGTACTTC.

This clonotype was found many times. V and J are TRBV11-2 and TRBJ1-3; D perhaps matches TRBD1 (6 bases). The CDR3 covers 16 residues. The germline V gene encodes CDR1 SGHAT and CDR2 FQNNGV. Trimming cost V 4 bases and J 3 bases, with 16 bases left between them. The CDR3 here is CASSSLTGIDGNTIYF. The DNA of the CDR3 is TGTGCCAGCAGCTCCCTGACAGGCATCGATGGAAACACCATATATTTT.

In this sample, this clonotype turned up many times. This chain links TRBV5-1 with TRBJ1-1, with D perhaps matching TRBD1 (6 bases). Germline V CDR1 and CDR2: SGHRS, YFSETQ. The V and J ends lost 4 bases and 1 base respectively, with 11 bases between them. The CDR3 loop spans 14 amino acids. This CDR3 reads CASSRMGQNTEAFF. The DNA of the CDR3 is TGCGCCAGCAGCAGGATGGGACAGAACACTGAAGCTTTCTTT.

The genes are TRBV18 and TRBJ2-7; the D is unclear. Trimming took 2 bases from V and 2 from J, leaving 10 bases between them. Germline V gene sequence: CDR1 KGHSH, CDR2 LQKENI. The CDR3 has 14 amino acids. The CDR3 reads CASSPIATAYEQYF. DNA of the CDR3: TGTGCCAGCTCACCAATCGCGACGGCCTACGAGCAGTACTTC.

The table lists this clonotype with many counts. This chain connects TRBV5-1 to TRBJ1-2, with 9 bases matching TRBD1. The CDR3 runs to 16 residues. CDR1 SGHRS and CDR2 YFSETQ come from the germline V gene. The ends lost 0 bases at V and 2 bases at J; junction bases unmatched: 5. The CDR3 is CASSLATGGLNYGYTF. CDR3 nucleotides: TGCGCCAGCAGCTTGGCCACAGGGGGCTTAAACTATGGCTACACCTTC.

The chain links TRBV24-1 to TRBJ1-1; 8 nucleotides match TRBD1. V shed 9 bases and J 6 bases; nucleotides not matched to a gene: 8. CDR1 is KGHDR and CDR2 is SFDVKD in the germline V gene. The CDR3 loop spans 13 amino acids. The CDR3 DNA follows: TGTGCCACCCGCTCGGACAGGGTCGCTGAAGCTTTCTTT. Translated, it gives CATRSDRVAEAFF.

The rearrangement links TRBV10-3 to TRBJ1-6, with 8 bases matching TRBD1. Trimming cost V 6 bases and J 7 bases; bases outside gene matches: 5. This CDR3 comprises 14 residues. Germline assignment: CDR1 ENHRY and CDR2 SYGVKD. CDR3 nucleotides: TGTGCCATCAGGATGGACAGGGACAATTCACCCCTCCACTTT. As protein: CAIRMDRDNSPLHF.

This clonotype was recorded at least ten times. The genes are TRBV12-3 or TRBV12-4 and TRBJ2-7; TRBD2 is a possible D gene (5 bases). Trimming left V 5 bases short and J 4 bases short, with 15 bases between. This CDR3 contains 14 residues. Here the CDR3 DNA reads TGTGCCAGCAGTCTGGAGGATGTAACTTACGAGCAGTACTTC. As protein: CASSLEDVTYEQYF.

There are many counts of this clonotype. In nucleotides, the CDR3 is TGCAGTGCAGGGGGCCTCAACACCGGGGAGCTGTTTTTT. Translating gives CSAGGLNTGELFF. The J gene is TRBJ2-2, the V gene TRBV20-1; TRBD1 matches at 7 bases. The germline gives CDR1 DFQATT, CDR2 SNEGSKA (reference sequence). This CDR3 has 13 residues. The V gene end was trimmed by 6 bases and the J gene end by 2 bases; junction bases not matched to a gene: 3.

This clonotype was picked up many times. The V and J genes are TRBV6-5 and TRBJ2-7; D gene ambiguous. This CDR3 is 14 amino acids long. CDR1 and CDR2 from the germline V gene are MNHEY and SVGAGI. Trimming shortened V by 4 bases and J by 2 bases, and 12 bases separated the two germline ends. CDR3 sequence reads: CASSSPPATYEQYF. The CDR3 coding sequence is TGTGCCAGCAGTTCGCCCCCAGCCACCTACGAGCAGTACTTC.

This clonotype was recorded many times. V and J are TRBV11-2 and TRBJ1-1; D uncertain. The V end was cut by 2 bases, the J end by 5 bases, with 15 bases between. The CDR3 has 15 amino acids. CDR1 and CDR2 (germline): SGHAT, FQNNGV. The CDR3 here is CASSLLILMGTEAFF. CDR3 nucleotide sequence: TGTGCCAGCAGCTTATTAATTCTGATGGGTACTGAAGCTTTCTTT.